The table lists the clone carrying this TCR beta chain with a count of one. The CDR3 consists of 15 residues. From germline, CDR1 is MNHEY and CDR2 SVGEGT. The ends were cut back, 2 bases at V and 5 bases at J, with 13 bases in the middle. The data originate from a study of T cell repertoires in cytomegalovirus infection. TCRdb re-analysed the reads in MiXCR, keeping a single row per CDR3 protein. The data contain roughly 200,000 distinct CDR3 sequences, 8% to 10% of them seen just once; the ten biggest clones take up roughly 5.1%. This TCR derives from a human donor in good health (CMV status not recorded). Some clones in this sample may be carry-over from other donors' samples. The sample consisted of PBMCs. The chain employs TRBV6-2 or TRBV6-3 and TRBJ2-4, with a weak D call TRBD1 (5 bases). This CDR3 reads CASSYAGRDQNIQYF. The DNA for the CDR3 is TGTGCCAGCAGTTACGCAGGCAGGGATCAAAACATTCAGTACTTC.